Listed below are T cell receptor beta chains from one sample, sequenced in a study of blood T cell repertoires in COVID-19. TCRdb keeps only in-frame clones here, not all; method: immunoSEQ multiplex PCR. The table lists about 45,000 clones, under 85% of them singletons, with 30% to 35% in the top ten. Sequenced sample: peripheral blood. These receptors all come from an elderly woman with acute or convalescent COVID-19. The conserved cysteine and the conserved F or W are not part of the CDR3 here.

v_gene,j_gene,CDR3aa
TRBV7-7,TRBJ2-6,ASSPGTGANVLT
TRBV2,TRBJ1-2,ASSVLGTGTNYGYT
TRBV6-1,TRBJ2-7,ASSEGWAFAGQY
TRBV3-1/TRBV3-2,TRBJ1-2,ASSQGVGGSYGYT
TRBV20-1,TRBJ2-5,SPRERETQY
TRBV2,TRBJ2-7,ASRGGDRGGSYEQY
TRBV7-9,TRBJ1-3,ASSSLEAGENTIY
TRBV5-1,TRBJ2-1,ASSLRPDRGDEQF
TRBV19,TRBJ1-6,ASREGALLL
TRBV2,TRBJ1-5,ASSPIDRGGQPQH
TRBV4-1,TRBJ2-2,ASSQSGSPNTGELF
TRBV7-2,TRBJ1-1,ASSSGQRAF
TRBV5-1,TRBJ2-7,ASSLGEYYEQY
TRBV5-1,TRBJ2-5,ASSVGRNRGGETQY
TRBV28,TRBJ2-1,ASSRTWGEQF
TRBV5-1,TRBJ1-1,ASSLPRRGRAF
TRBV19,TRBJ2-2,ASNLNTGELF
TRBV7-9,TRBJ1-1,ASSIGDSLNTEAF
TRBV4-2,TRBJ2-2,ASSQEIPGHVNTGELF
TRBV2,TRBJ2-5,ASSGGRGETQY
TRBV5-5,TRBJ1-2,ASSQWTGLDGYT
TRBV5-1,TRBJ1-5,ASSSGQGMEPQH
TRBV10-3,TRBJ1-1,AIRGGQVGTEAF
TRBV24-1,TRBJ1-1,ASSAGEAF
TRBV6-5,TRBJ2-1,ASSWGLAFNEQF
TRBV5-1,TRBJ1-2,ASSLSPGSGYGYT
TRBV18,TRBJ2-2,ASSPPASGNTGELF
TRBV19,TRBJ2-1,ASSIPYNEQF
TRBV5-6,TRBJ1-1,ASSLSGGSTNTEAF
TRBV7-2,TRBJ2-3,ASRTGRWDTQY
TRBV5-5,TRBJ2-2,ASSPLSGRGTGELF
TRBV30,TRBJ2-7,AWSVQGTGGREQY
TRBV18,TRBJ1-5,ASSPFFSGAGNQPQH